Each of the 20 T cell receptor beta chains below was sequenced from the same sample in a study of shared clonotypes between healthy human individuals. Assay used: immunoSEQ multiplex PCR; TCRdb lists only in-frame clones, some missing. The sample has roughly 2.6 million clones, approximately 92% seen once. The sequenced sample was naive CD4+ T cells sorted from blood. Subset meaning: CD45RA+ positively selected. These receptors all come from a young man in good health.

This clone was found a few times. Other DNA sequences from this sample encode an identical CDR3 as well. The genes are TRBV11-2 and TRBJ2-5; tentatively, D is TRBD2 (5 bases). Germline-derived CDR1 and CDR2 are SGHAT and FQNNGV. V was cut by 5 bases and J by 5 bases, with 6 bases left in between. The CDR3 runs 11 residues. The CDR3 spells CASSRGETQYF. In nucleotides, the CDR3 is TGTGCCAGCAGCCGCGGGGAGACCCAGTACTTC.

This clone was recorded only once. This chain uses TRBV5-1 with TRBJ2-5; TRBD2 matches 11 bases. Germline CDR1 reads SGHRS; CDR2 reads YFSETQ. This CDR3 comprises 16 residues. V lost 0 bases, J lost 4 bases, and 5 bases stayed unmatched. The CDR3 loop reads CASSLGSGGARETQYF. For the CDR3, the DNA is TGCGCCAGCAGCTTGGGTAGCGGGGGGGCACGAGAGACCCAGTACTTC.

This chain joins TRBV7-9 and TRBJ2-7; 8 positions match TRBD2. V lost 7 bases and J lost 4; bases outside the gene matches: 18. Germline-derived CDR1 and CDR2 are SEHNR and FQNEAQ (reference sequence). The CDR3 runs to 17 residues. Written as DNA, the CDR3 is TGTGCCAGCACACCAAAGGGGGGGGAGACTAGCGAGTACGAGCAGTACTTC. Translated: CASTPKGGETSEYEQYF.

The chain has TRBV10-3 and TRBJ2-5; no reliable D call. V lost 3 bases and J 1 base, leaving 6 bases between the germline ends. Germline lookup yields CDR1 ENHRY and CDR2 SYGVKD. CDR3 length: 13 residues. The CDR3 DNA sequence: TGTGCCATCAGTGACAACGGCCAAGAGACCCAGTACTTC. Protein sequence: CAISDNGQETQYF.

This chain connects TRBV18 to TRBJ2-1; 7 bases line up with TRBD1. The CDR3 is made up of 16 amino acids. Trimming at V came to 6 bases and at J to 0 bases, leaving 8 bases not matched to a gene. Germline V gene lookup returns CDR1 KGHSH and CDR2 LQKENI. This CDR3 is CASSSTGSGSYNEQFF. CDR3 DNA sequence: TGTGCCAGCTCTTCGACAGGGTCGGGCTCCTACAATGAGCAGTTCTTC.

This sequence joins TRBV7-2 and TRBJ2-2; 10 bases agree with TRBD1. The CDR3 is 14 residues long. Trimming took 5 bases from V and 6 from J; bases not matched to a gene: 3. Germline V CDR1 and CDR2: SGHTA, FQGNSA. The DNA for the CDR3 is TGTGCCAGCAGCCGACAGGGGGCATCCGGGGAGCTGTTTTTT. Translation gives CASSRQGASGELFF.

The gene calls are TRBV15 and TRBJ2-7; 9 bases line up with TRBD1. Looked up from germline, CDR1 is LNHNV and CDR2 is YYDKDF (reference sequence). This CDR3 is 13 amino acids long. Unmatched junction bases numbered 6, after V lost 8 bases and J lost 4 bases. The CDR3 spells CATGYDRGYEQYF. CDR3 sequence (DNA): TGTGCCACCGGGTACGACAGGGGGTACGAGCAGTACTTC.

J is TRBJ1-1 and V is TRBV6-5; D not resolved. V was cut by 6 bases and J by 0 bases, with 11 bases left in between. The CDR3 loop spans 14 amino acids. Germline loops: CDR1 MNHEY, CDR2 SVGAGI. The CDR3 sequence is CASRQSTVNTEAFF. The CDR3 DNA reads TGTGCCAGCAGACAATCGACGGTGAACACTGAAGCTTTCTTT.

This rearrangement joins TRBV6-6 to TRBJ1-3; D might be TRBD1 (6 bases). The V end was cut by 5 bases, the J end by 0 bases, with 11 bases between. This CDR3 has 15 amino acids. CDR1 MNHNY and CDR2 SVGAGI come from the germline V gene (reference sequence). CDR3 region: CASSPPGDSGNTIYF. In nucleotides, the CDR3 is TGTGCCAGCAGTCCTCCAGGGGACTCTGGAAACACCATATATTTT.

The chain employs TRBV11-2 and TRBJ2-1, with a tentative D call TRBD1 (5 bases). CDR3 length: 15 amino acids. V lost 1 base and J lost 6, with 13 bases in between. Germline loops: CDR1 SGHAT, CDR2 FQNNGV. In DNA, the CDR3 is TGTGCCAGCAGCTTAGGCATAGGGGTAGTCAATGAGCAGTTCTTC. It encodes CASSLGIGVVNEQFF.

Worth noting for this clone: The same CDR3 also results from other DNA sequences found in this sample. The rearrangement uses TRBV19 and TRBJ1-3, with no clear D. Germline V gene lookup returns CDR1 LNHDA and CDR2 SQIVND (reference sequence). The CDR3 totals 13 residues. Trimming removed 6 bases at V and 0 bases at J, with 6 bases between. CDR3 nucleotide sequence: TGTGCCAGTAGGATCGGCTCTGGAAACACCATATATTTT. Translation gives CASRIGSGNTIYF.

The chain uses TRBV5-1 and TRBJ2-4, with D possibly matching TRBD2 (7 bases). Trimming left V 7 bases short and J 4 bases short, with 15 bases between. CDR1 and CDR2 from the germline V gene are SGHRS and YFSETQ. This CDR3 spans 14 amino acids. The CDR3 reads CASSLEGGKNIQYF. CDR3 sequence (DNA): TGCGCCAGCTCCCTGGAGGGGGGGAAAAACATTCAGTACTTC.

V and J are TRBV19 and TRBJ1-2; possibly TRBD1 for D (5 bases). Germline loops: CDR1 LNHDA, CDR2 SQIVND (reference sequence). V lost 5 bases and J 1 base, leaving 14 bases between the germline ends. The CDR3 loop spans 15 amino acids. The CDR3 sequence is CASSSLQGVNYGYTF. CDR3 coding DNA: TGTGCCAGTAGTTCCCTCCAGGGTGTTAACTATGGCTACACCTTC.

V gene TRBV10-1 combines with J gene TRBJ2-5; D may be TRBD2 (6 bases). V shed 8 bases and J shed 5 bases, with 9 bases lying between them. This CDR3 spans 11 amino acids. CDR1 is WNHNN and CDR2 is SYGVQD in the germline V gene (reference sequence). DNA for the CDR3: TGCGCCAGCCCGGAGGGGGAGACCCAGTACTTC. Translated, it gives CASPEGETQYF.

The CDR3 DNA is TGTGCCAGCAGAAGGACAGACCACGTCTATGGCTACACCTTC. Translation gives CASRRTDHVYGYTF. The chain couples TRBV28 to TRBJ1-2, with D possibly TRBD1 on 6 matching bases. Germline values: CDR1 MDHEN, CDR2 SYDVKM. V was trimmed by 6 bases and J by 4 bases, leaving 15 bases between them. The CDR3 consists of 14 residues.

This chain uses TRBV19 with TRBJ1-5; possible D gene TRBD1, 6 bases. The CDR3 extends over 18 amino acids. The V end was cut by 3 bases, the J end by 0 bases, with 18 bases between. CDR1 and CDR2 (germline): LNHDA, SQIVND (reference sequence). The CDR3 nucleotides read TGTGCCAGTAGTATTTGGGGCAGGGGAGGTTATAGCAATCAGCCCCAGCATTTT. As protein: CASSIWGRGGYSNQPQHF.

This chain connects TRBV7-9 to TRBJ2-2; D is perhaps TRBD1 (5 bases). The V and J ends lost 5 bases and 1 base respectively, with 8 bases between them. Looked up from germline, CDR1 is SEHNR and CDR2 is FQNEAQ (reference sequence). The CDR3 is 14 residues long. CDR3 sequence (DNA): TGTGCCAGCAGCCCTGGACAGAACACCGGGGAGCTGTTTTTT. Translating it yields CASSPGQNTGELFF. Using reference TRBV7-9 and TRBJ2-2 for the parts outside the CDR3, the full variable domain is DTGVSQNPRHKITKRGQNVTFRCDPISEHNRLYWYRQTLGQGPEFLTYFQNEAQLEKSRLLSDRFSAERPKGSFSTLEIQRTEQGDSAMYLCASSPGQNTGELFFGEGSRLTVL.

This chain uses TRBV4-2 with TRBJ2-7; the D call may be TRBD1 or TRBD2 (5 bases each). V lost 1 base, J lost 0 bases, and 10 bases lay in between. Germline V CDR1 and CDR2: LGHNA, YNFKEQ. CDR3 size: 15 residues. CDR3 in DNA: TGTGCCAGCAGCCAAGTTGAGGGGAGCTCCTACGAGCAGTACTTC. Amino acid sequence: CASSQVEGSSYEQYF.

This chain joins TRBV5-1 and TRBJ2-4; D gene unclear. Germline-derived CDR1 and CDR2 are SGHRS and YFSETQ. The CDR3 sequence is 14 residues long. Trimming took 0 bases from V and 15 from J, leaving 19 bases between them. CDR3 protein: CASSLDNTNPKRYF. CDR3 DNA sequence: TGCGCCAGCAGCTTGGACAACACGAATCCAAAACGGTACTTC.

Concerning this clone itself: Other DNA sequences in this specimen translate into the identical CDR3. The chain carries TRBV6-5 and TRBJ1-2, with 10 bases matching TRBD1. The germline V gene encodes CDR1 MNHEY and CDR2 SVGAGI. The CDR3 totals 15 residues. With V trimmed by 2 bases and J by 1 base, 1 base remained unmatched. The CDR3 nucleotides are TGTGCCAGCAGTTACCGGACAGGGGGTAACTATGGCTACACCTTC. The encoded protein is CASSYRTGGNYGYTF.